This T cell receptor (beta chain) is drawn from a study of T cell changes during pregnancy in multiple sclerosis. Germline V CDR1 and CDR2: SGHTA, FQGNSA. V lost 5 bases to trimming and J lost 9 bases; unmatched junction nucleotides: 18. CDR3 size: 18 residues. The data were produced by immunoSEQ multiplex PCR, yet TCRdb's version contains in-frame clones alone and is incomplete. Among tens of thousands of clones listed, about 94% were seen once. The chain recombines TRBV7-2 with TRBJ2-1; TRBD2 matches 11 bases. The specimen was peripheral blood, collected in the third trimester of pregnancy. This clonotype was obtained from a female donor with multiple sclerosis, enrolled in a pregnancy study. This CDR3 is CASSLSGGLAGGRSEQFF. The CDR3 bases are TGTGCCAGCAGCCTTTCGGGGGGGCTAGCGGGAGGAAGGAGTGAGCAGTTCTTC.